This T cell receptor (beta chain) was found in a study of cytomegalovirus exposure and HLA in healthy donors. The PCR made use of 60 Vbeta and 13 Jbeta primers. Produced via immunoSEQ multiplex PCR; TCRdb's table is partial and in-frame only. Among 150,000 to 200,000 clones, 80% to 85% were seen once, and the ten largest hold about 2%. The germline V and J ends were trimmed by 0 bases and 4 bases, with 13 bases remaining between them. This CDR3 spans 15 amino acids. Germline V gene data show CDR1 as LNHDA and CDR2 as SQIVND (reference sequence). The source is a human donor in good health. Material for sequencing was PBMCs. This chain joins TRBV19 and TRBJ2-7, with D unclear. CDR3 residues: CASSIDLSGGYEQYF. CDR3 DNA sequence: TGTGCCAGTAGTATAGATCTGAGTGGCGGTTACGAGCAGTACTTC.